Shown below are 20 T cell receptor beta chains from a single sample sequenced in a study of T cells after yellow fever vaccination. One entry per CDR3 protein results from TCRdb running MiXCR on the 5' RACE reads. The sample holds around 600,000 distinct CDR3 sequences, more than 9% seen once. Sequencing used PBMCs, obtained on the day of the yellow fever booster vaccination. The receptors originated from a man aged 30 to 45 who received the YFV17D yellow fever vaccine.

This clonotype turned up a few times. The rearrangement joins TRBV27 to TRBJ2-2, with D perhaps matching TRBD2 (5 bases). CDR1 is MNHEY and CDR2 is SMNVEV in the germline V gene (reference sequence). This CDR3 contains 15 residues. V lost 2 bases to trimming and J lost 5 bases, with 12 bases between them. CDR3 DNA sequence: TGTGCCAGCAGTTTAGTAGGGAGTGGGACCGGGGAGCTGTTTTTT. This translates into CASSLVGSGTGELFF.

V and J are TRBV11-2 and TRBJ2-4; 11 bases align to TRBD1. V trimming: 5 bases; J trimming: 0 bases; junction bases outside the gene matches: 9. The germline V gene encodes CDR1 SGHAT and CDR2 FQNNGV. The CDR3 runs 18 residues. The CDR3 nucleotides read TGTGCCAGCAGCAGAGGACAGGGGGCAAATAAAGCCAAAAACATTCAGTACTTC. This encodes CASSRGQGANKAKNIQYF.

This clonotype was counted a few times. The V and J genes are TRBV6-1 and TRBJ2-7, with 10 bases that match TRBD1. With 6 bases clipped from V and 6 bases from J, the junction kept 8 bases outside the gene matches. This CDR3 comprises 14 residues. CDR1 and CDR2 (germline): MNHNS, SASEGT. The CDR3 sequence: CASSPGQGSGEQYF. In nucleotides, the CDR3 is TGTGCCAGCAGCCCGGGACAGGGGTCGGGCGAGCAGTACTTC.

In this sample, this clonotype turned up many times. As DNA, the CDR3 is TGTGCCAGCAGTTTAGGCGGGACAGGCCAAGAGACCCAGTACTTC. It encodes CASSLGGTGQETQYF. The chain links TRBV6-5 to TRBJ2-5; TRBD1 matches 8 bases. CDR3 length: 15 amino acids. V trimming: 4 bases; J trimming: 1 base; junction bases outside the gene matches: 5. Per germline, CDR1 MNHEY and CDR2 SVGAGI.

This clonotype was picked up a small number of times. The J gene is TRBJ2-1, the V gene TRBV6-5, with D tentatively TRBD1 or TRBD2 (6 bases each). CDR1 is MNHEY and CDR2 is SVGAGI in the germline V gene. Deletions cut 2 bases from V and 5 bases from J, with 16 bases between. The CDR3 length is 16 residues. The CDR3 spells CASSYPSGGWNNEQFF. CDR3 sequence (DNA): TGTGCCAGCAGTTACCCCTCCGGGGGCTGGAACAATGAGCAGTTCTTC.

This clonotype has a handful of counts. This chain uses TRBV5-1 with TRBJ2-1; possibly TRBD2 for D (6 bases). Trimming left V 1 base short and J 7 bases short, with 18 bases between. The germline V gene has CDR1 SGHRS and CDR2 YFSETQ. The CDR3 contains 16 residues. CDR3 DNA: TGCGCCAGCAGCTTGTACGGGAGCGATCCGGGAAATGAGCAGTTCTTC. Translation: CASSLYGSDPGNEQFF.

In its sample, this clonotype was seen a few times. The chain has TRBV10-3 and TRBJ2-6; TRBD1 is a possible D gene (6 bases). The germline CDR1 and CDR2 sequences are ENHRY and SYGVKD. The CDR3 sequence is 15 residues long. V lost 4 bases and J 1 base, leaving 8 bases between the germline ends. CDR3 sequence (DNA): TGTGCCATCAGTGGGGACAAATCTGGGGCCAACGTCCTGACTTTC. Protein product: CAISGDKSGANVLTF.

This clonotype was counted many times. The chain combines TRBV6-1 with TRBJ2-7; the match to TRBD1 covers 10 bases. This CDR3 spans 15 amino acids. Trimming cost V 4 bases and J 3 bases; bases outside gene matches: 6. Per the germline V gene, CDR1 is MNHNS and CDR2 is SASEGT. The CDR3 is CASSGRDRGHYEQYF. CDR3 DNA: TGTGCCAGCAGTGGCCGGGACAGGGGCCACTACGAGCAGTACTTC.

This clonotype was counted between two and nine times. The chain has TRBV7-2 and TRBJ2-2; D unclear. Trimming shortened V by 5 bases and J by 8 bases, and 15 bases separated the two germline ends. CDR3 size: 14 residues. The germline V gene has CDR1 SGHTA and CDR2 FQGNSA. The CDR3 coding sequence is TGTGCCAGCAGCCCAAGCCGAGACTTGGGGGAGCTGTTTTTT. Protein sequence: CASSPSRDLGELFF.

This sequence joins TRBV4-3 and TRBJ2-1, with D possibly matching TRBD2 (6 bases). In germline, CDR1 is LGHNA, CDR2 YSLEER. V was trimmed by 0 bases and J by 2 bases, leaving 14 bases between them. This CDR3 region has 17 residues. For the CDR3, the DNA is TGCGCCAGCAGCCAAGAGCCCGCTAGCGCAACCTACAATGAGCAGTTCTTC. Translation: CASSQEPASATYNEQFF.

This clonotype was observed a handful of times. This chain connects TRBV29-1 to TRBJ2-6; D gene uncertain. CDR1 and CDR2 from the germline V gene are SQVTM and ANQGSEA. The CDR3 runs to 13 residues. V was trimmed by 6 bases and J by 0 bases, leaving 6 bases between them. CDR3 bases: TGCAGCGTCGCAGCCTCTGGGGCCAACGTCCTGACTTTC. The encoded protein is CSVAASGANVLTF.

This clonotype was seen only a few times. The genes are TRBV29-1 and TRBJ2-5; D is unclear. The CDR3 sequence is 12 residues long. In germline, CDR1 is SQVTM, CDR2 ANQGSEA. Trimming shortened V by 5 bases and J by 3 bases, and 10 bases separated the two germline ends. This CDR3 is CSVWENEETQYF. The DNA of the CDR3 is TGCAGCGTTTGGGAAAACGAAGAGACCCAGTACTTC.

The rearrangement uses TRBV10-3 and TRBJ2-3; D ambiguous. The germline gives CDR1 ENHRY, CDR2 SYGVKD. The V and J ends lost 4 bases and 2 bases respectively, with 13 bases between them. The CDR3 covers 15 residues. CDR3 sequence (DNA): TGTGCCATCAGTGCTCAGGTGGAAAACACAGATACGCAGTATTTT. Amino acid sequence: CAISAQVENTDTQYF.

This clonotype was seen once. This sequence joins TRBV7-8 and TRBJ2-3, with a weak D call TRBD1 (6 bases). The CDR3 is made up of 18 amino acids. Trimming removed 0 bases at V and 2 bases at J, with 18 bases between. The V gene's germline CDR1 is SGHVS and CDR2 FQNEAQ. CDR3 in DNA: TGTGCCAGCAGCTTAGCGCCCGAGGGACATGGGTACACAGATACGCAGTATTTT. It specifies CASSLAPEGHGYTDTQYF.

Only a few counts were recorded for this clonotype. The V call is TRBV4-2, the J call TRBJ2-5, with 7 bases matching TRBD1. The CDR3 is 14 residues long. Losses at the gene ends were 1 base for V and 9 bases for J; bases not matched to a gene: 8. Germline CDR1 LGHNA, CDR2 YNFKEQ. Here the CDR3 reads CASSQARQGVAQYF. The CDR3 bases are TGTGCCAGCAGCCAAGCCCGGCAGGGGGTGGCCCAGTACTTC.

This clonotype was counted at least ten times. The V and J genes are TRBV10-3 and TRBJ2-5; 10 bases line up with TRBD1. The CDR3 loop spans 15 amino acids. Germline CDR1 ENHRY, CDR2 SYGVKD. Trimming at V came to 3 bases and at J to 5 bases, leaving 6 bases not matched to a gene. CDR3 sequence reads: CAISDPTGGLETQYF. The DNA for the CDR3 is TGTGCCATCAGTGACCCGACAGGGGGCCTGGAGACCCAGTACTTC.

This clonotype was recorded once. A much larger clone lies one base from this, so it may be a read error. The V gene is TRBV20-1, the J gene TRBJ2-2; the D gene is possibly TRBD1 (5 bases). CDR1 is DFQATT, CDR2 SNEGSKA, per germline (reference sequence). CDR3 length equals 17 residues. The CDR3 protein is CCARDTRAGQNTGELFF. Written as DNA, the CDR3 is TGCTGTGCTAGAGATACGAGAGCCGGACAGAACACCGGGGAGCTGTTTTTT.

The gene calls are TRBV20-1 and TRBJ2-2; D tentatively reads TRBD1 or TRBD2 (5 bases each). CDR3 length: 14 amino acids. V lost 8 bases, J lost 0 bases, and 13 bases lay in between. In germline, CDR1 is DFQATT, CDR2 SNEGSKA (reference sequence). The CDR3 loop reads CSLVGPTNTGELFF. DNA for the CDR3: TGCAGTCTCGTGGGACCGACGAACACCGGGGAGCTGTTTTTT.

The V gene is TRBV9, the J gene TRBJ1-1, with D tentatively TRBD1 (5 bases). The CDR3 spans 14 residues. Germline CDR1 reads SGDLS; CDR2 reads YYNGEE. Trimming removed 4 bases at V and 5 bases at J, with 15 bases between. The CDR3 region is CASSPLGEGTEAFF. CDR3 sequence (DNA): TGTGCCAGCAGCCCCCTGGGGGAGGGGACTGAAGCTTTCTTT.

The V call is TRBV11-2, the J call TRBJ1-2; the D is unclear. Germline V gene lookup returns CDR1 SGHAT and CDR2 FQNNGV. Trimming took 1 base from V and 8 from J, leaving 5 bases between them. The CDR3 spans 11 residues. CDR3: CASSLGRGYTF. In DNA, the CDR3 is TGTGCCAGCAGCTTAGGAAGAGGCTACACCTTC.